This is a list of T cell receptor beta chains from one sample in a study of T cell changes during pregnancy in multiple sclerosis. Libraries were prepared by immunoSEQ multiplex PCR; TCRdb keeps only in-frame clonotypes and omits some of them. The table lists under 55,000 clones, roughly 90% of them singletons. Sequences were derived from peripheral blood, sampled in the first trimester of pregnancy. Receptors originate from a female donor with multiple sclerosis, enrolled in a pregnancy study. The CDR3 runs from the conserved cysteine through the conserved F or W.

V | CDR3
TRBV30 | CAWSVSFYNEQFF
TRBV7-8 | CASSLSQGNNEKLFF
TRBV7-3 | CASSLRQGAGEQFF
TRBV5-4 | CASSLVGVGSPLHF
TRBV7-9 | CASSPGILGNSPLHF
TRBV7-2 | CASSLVQGDTGELFF
TRBV4-2 | CASSLRGAGHTDTQYF
TRBV2 | CASREQGVNTEAFF
TRBV6-5 | CASSYAGQGWTGELFF
TRBV4-1 | CASSRPGTVNQPQHF
TRBV5-5 | CASRLLGQGRSYEQYF
TRBV10-3 | CAISEGTSGVGAQYF
TRBV6-4 | CASSERAVPHPDYGYTF
TRBV5-1 | CASSFRDRGFMNTEAFF
TRBV5-5 | CASSLDPSRTDTQYF
TRBV19 | CASWRGNTEAFF
TRBV7-6 | CASSLSVAERYNEQFF
TRBV6-6 | CASGRDRDSPLHF
TRBV4-3 | CASSQESGGSSGANVLTF
TRBV2 | CASSELAGGSYEQYF
TRBV10-2 | CASSVGRVVGAFF
TRBV18 | CASSPKALTGELFF
TRBV10-3 | CAISESVGGNYGYTF
TRBV9 | CASSVEPDPEGTEAFF
TRBV5-6 | CASSKSSGLDYNEQFF
TRBV27 | CASSINREGYGYTF
TRBV28 | CASIKGASVGAGELFF
TRBV6-4 | CASSRDSPGELFF
TRBV5-6 | CASSLGGGADTQYF
TRBV5-4 | CASSPGREYGYTF
TRBV2 | CASSEGKHYGYTF
TRBV30 | CAWSPDRNTEAFF
TRBV7-2 | CASSWTPTPGLVKNTEAFF
TRBV29-1 | CSGLGDDGYTF
TRBV6-6 | CASSYYGRWADTQYF
TRBV19 | CASSKVGEGYEQYF
TRBV6-1 | CASSERNWSGYTF
TRBV27 | CASSLSPGGGYGYTF
TRBV18 | CASSPLKSSGNTIYF
TRBV2 | CASTSAGLAKNIQYF
TRBV30 | CAWSVQIRGEAFF
TRBV9 | CASSAPGTFLYNEQFF
TRBV9 | CASSVTGNTEAFF
TRBV4-1 | CASSRTGIYGYTF
TRBV7-8 | CASSSRDRNVDQPQHF
TRBV7-9 | CASSGSGRGFDYGYTF
TRBV7-8 | CASSFWRQGNTGELFF
TRBV5-1 | CASSLWRGGGDTQYF